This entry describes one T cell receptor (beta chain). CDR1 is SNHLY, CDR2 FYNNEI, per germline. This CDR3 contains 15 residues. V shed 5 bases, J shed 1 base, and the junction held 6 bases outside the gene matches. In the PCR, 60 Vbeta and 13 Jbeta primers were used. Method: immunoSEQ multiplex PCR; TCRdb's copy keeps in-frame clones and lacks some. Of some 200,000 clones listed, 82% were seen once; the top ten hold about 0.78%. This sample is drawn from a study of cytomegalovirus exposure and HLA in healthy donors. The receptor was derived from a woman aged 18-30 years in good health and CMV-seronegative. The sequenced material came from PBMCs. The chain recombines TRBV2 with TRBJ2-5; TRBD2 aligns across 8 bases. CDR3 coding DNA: TGTGCCAGCAGTCTTTTAGCGGGGCTCCAAGAGACCCAGTACTTC. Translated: CASSLLAGLQETQYF.